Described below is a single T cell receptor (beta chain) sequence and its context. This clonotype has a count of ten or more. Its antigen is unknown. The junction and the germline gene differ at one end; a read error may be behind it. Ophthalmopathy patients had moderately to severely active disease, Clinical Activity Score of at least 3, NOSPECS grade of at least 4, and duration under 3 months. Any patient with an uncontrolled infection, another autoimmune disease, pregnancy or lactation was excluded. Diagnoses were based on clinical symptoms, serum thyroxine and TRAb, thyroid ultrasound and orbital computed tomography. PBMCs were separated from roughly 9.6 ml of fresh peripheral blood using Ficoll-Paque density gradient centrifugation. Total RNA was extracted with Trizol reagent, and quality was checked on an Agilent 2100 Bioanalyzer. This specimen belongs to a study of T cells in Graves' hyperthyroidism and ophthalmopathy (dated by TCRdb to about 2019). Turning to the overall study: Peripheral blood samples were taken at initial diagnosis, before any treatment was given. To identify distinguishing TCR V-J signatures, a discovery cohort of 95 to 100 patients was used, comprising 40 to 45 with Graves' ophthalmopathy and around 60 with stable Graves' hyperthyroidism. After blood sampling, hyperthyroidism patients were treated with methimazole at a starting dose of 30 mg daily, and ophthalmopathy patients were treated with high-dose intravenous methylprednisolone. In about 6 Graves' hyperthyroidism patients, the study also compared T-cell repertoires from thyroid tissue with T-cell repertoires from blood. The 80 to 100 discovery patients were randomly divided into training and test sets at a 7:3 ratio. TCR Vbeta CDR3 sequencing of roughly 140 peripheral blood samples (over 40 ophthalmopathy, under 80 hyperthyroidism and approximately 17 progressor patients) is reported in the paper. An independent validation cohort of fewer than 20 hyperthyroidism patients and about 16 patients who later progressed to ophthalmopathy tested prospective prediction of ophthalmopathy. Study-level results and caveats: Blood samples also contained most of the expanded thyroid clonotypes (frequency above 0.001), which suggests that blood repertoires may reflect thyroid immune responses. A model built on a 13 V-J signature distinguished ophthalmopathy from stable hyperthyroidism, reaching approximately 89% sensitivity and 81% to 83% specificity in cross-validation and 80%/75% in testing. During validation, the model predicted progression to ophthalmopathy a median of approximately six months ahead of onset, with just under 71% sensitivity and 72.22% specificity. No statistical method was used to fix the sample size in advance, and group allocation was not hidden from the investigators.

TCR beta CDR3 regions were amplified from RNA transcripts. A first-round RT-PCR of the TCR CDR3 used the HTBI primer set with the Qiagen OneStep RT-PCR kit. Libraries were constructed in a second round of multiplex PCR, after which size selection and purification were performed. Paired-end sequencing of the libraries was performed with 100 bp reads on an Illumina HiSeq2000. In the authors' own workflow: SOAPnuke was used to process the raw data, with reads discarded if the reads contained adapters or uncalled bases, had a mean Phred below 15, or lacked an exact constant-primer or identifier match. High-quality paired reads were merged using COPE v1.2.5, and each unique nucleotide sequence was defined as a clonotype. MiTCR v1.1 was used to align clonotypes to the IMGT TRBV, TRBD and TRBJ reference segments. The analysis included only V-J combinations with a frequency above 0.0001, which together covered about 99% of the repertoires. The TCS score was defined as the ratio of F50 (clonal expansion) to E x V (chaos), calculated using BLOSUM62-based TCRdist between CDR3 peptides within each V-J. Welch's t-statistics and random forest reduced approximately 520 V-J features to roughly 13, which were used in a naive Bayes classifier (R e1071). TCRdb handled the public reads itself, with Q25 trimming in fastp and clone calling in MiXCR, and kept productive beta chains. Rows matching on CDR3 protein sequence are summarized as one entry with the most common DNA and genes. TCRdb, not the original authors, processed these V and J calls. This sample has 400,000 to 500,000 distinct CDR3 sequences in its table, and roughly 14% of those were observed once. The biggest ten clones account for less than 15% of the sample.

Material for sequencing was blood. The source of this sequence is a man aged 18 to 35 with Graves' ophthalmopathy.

CDR3 sequence: CASSLGLQINHGYTF. DNA sequence: TGTGCCAGCAGCTTAGGTTTACAGATTAACCATGGCTACACCTTC. The chain uses TRBV11-3 and TRBJ1-2, with no confident D gene call. In the germline V gene, CDR1 corresponds to SGHNT and CDR2 to YENEEA. From cysteine to phenylalanine, the CDR3 is 15 amino acids long. Only the CDR3 portion is preserved as DNA: 45 bases, with reading frame beginning at the first base. Where the CDR3 stops, the reference TRBV11-3 and TRBJ1-2 genes take over; the full variable domain is EAGVVQSPRYKIIEKKQPVAFWCNPISGHNTLYWYLQNLGQGPELLIRYENEEAVDDSQLPKDRFSAERLKGVDSTLKIQPAELGDSAVYLCASSLGLQINHGYTFGSGTRLTVV.